The entry below gives a single T cell receptor (beta chain) sequence along with its context. The CDR3 is made up of 16 amino acids. The V gene end was trimmed by 4 bases and the J gene end by 1 base; junction bases not matched to a gene: 5. CDR1 LGHDT and CDR2 YNNKEL come from the germline V gene (reference sequence). In the source study's methods: Amplification with reference gene primers provided the estimates of nucleated cell counts. The protocol was immunoSEQ multiplex PCR, while the TCRdb copy is restricted to in-frame clones and leaves out a portion. V and J calls and clone size are those listed in that table; D and trimming were worked out from the DNA. The data contain about 170,000 clones, more than 75% of them singletons. The data were obtained in a study of blood T cell repertoires in COVID-19.

The rearrangement uses TRBV3-1 (or the pseudogene TRBV3-2) and TRBJ2-1; 9 positions agree with TRBD1. The specimen was peripheral blood. This receptor was obtained from a man over 45 who had recovered from COVID-19. Here the CDR3 reads CASSRGTGSSYNEQFF. Here the CDR3 DNA reads TGTGCCAGCAGCCGCGGGACAGGGTCGTCCTACAATGAGCAGTTCTTC.